This is a list of T cell receptor beta chains from one sample in a study of HIV-infected patients and healthy controls. TCRdb called the 5' RACE reads again in MiXCR, with one record for every CDR3 protein. The repertoire holds approximately 7,700 distinct CDR3 sequences, with approximately 6.1% as singletons. The sequencing here drew on blood, taken before antiretroviral therapy. The source of these receptors is an adult with HIV infection. CDR3s include the opening cysteine and the closing phenylalanine or tryptophan. Fields, in order: CDR3 length, clone size, J gene, V gene, D gene, CDR3 DNA, CDR3 protein. D genes are given only for firm matches. Clone size is shown for a subset of rows, as once, few, many or a class of expanded clone.

length: 16; size: NA; J: TRBJ1-1; V: TRBV12-3/TRBV12-4; D: TRBD1; DNA: TGTGCCAGCAGTTTAGGACAGGGGTCCTCGAACACTGAAGCTTTCTTT; CDR3: CASSLGQGSSNTEAFF
length: 15; size: few; J: TRBJ2-2; V: TRBV12-5; D: NA; DNA: TGTGCTAGTGGTTCCGGAGTAGTGAACACCGGGGAGCTGTTTTTT; CDR3: CASGSGVVNTGELFF
length: 14; size: many; J: TRBJ2-5; V: TRBV20-1; D: NA; DNA: TGCAGTGCTTTTTTACTAGCTCCCCAAGAGACCCAGTACTTC; CDR3: CSAFLLAPQETQYF
length: 15; size: few; J: TRBJ2-1; V: TRBV7-6; D: NA; DNA: TGTGCCAGCAGCTTAGCGGGGGGAACCTACAATGAGCAGTTCTTC; CDR3: CASSLAGGTYNEQFF
length: 17; size: medium-sized; J: TRBJ2-6; V: TRBV20-1; D: TRBD2; DNA: TGCAGTGCTACCCGACTAGCGGGGGTGAATGGGGCCAACGTCCTGACTTTC; CDR3: CSATRLAGVNGANVLTF
length: 15; size: many; J: TRBJ1-4; V: TRBV6-5; D: NA; DNA: TGTGCCAGCAGGACCACAGGGACAACTAATGAAAAACTGTTTTTT; CDR3: CASRTTGTTNEKLFF
length: 16; size: few; J: TRBJ1-3; V: TRBV28; D: NA; DNA: TGTGCCAGCAGTTTGAGAAACCTCCGCTCTGGAAACACCATATATTTT; CDR3: CASSLRNLRSGNTIYF
length: 20; size: few; J: TRBJ2-3; V: TRBV28; D: TRBD1; DNA: TGTGCCAGCAGTTTAGTGGGAGGTTGGATCGGGACAGGGGTAACAGATACGCAGTATTTT; CDR3: CASSLVGGWIGTGVTDTQYF
length: 12; size: NA; J: TRBJ2-5; V: TRBV29-1; D: NA; DNA: TGCAGCGTTGCCGGTTCGGAAGAGACCCAGTACTTC; CDR3: CSVAGSEETQYF
length: 13; size: NA; J: TRBJ1-1; V: TRBV29-1; D: TRBD1; DNA: TGCAGCGTTGAAGATCTCGCAGGGGGTGAAGCTTTCTTT; CDR3: CSVEDLAGGEAFF
length: 15; size: large; J: TRBJ2-3; V: TRBV27; D: NA; DNA: TGTGCCAGCAGTTTAACCCCCTCGAGCACAGATACGCAGTATTTT; CDR3: CASSLTPSSTDTQYF
length: 14; size: many; J: TRBJ2-3; V: TRBV7-2; D: NA; DNA: TGTGCCAGCAGCTCGTCGGATCGCTGGGATACGCAGTATTTT; CDR3: CASSSSDRWDTQYF
length: 13; size: many; J: TRBJ2-3; V: TRBV6-2/TRBV6-3; D: NA; DNA: TGTGCCAGCACCCAACGACAGCGAGATACGCAGTATTTT; CDR3: CASTQRQRDTQYF
length: 13; size: NA; J: TRBJ1-1; V: TRBV6-1; D: NA; DNA: TGTGCCAGCAGAAGGGAGATGAACACTGAAGCTTTCTTT; CDR3: CASRREMNTEAFF
length: 17; size: many; J: TRBJ2-5; V: TRBV10-2; D: NA; DNA: TGCGCCAGCAGTGAACCCCGGGGCGGGGAGCCTGAAGAGACCCAGTACTTC; CDR3: CASSEPRGGEPEETQYF
length: 12; size: medium-sized; J: TRBJ2-3; V: TRBV12-3/TRBV12-4; D: NA; DNA: TGTGCCAGCAGCGAGGGTGGGGATACGCAGTATTTT; CDR3: CASSEGGDTQYF
length: 15; size: many; J: TRBJ1-1; V: TRBV20-1; D: NA; DNA: TGCAGTGCTAAGTCTTGGCAGGGTGGAAACACTGAAGCTTTCTTT; CDR3: CSAKSWQGGNTEAFF
length: 15; size: many; J: TRBJ2-7; V: TRBV6-5; D: NA; DNA: TGTGCCAGCAGTTACTATGCAGGTACCACCTACGAGCAGTACTTC; CDR3: CASSYYAGTTYEQYF
length: 14; size: many; J: TRBJ2-1; V: TRBV28; D: NA; DNA: TGTGCCAGCAGTGTCTCAAGGTCCTACAATGAGCAGTTCTTC; CDR3: CASSVSRSYNEQFF
length: 15; size: many; J: TRBJ2-2; V: TRBV2; D: TRBD1; DNA: TGTGCCAGCAGTGAAAACAGGGGGCAAACCGGGGAGCTGTTTTTT; CDR3: CASSENRGQTGELFF
length: 15; size: many; J: TRBJ1-4; V: TRBV3-1; D: TRBD1; DNA: TGTGCCAGCAGCCAAGGCGCAGGGGGGCGAGAAAAACTGTTTTTT; CDR3: CASSQGAGGREKLFF
length: 11; size: many; J: TRBJ2-7; V: TRBV6-1; D: NA; DNA: TGTGCCAGCATTTGGAGTCGCGAGCAGTACTTC; CDR3: CASIWSREQYF
length: 16; size: NA; J: TRBJ2-3; V: TRBV10-3; D: NA; DNA: TGTGCCATCAGTGACGCCCAGGGCGCTAGCACAGATACGCAGTATTTT; CDR3: CAISDAQGASTDTQYF
length: 12; size: medium-sized; J: TRBJ2-7; V: TRBV20-1; D: NA; DNA: TGCAGTGCTAGAGATCCCCGATACGAGCAGTACTTC; CDR3: CSARDPRYEQYF
length: 15; size: many; J: TRBJ1-6; V: TRBV7-8; D: NA; DNA: TGTGCCAGCAGCTTATACGACAGAGAGGCTTCACCCCTCCACTTT; CDR3: CASSLYDREASPLHF
length: 16; size: many; J: TRBJ2-7; V: TRBV13; D: NA; DNA: TGTGCCAGCAGCTTCCGTGGCAGGCTACAATCTACGGAGCAGTACTTC; CDR3: CASSFRGRLQSTEQYF
length: 16; size: many; J: TRBJ1-4; V: TRBV20-1; D: NA; DNA: TGCAGCGCTATACCACCGGGGGCAAACAACTATGAAAAACTGTTTTTT; CDR3: CSAIPPGANNYEKLFF
length: 13; size: many; J: TRBJ2-1; V: TRBV6-4; D: NA; DNA: TGTGCCAGCAGTGACGTGGCCGGTTATGAGCAGTTCTTC; CDR3: CASSDVAGYEQFF
length: 11; size: many; J: TRBJ2-1; V: TRBV7-2; D: NA; DNA: TGTGCCAGCAGCTTGAAGAATGAGCAGTTCTTC; CDR3: CASSLKNEQFF
length: 15; size: medium-sized; J: TRBJ2-5; V: TRBV19; D: TRBD2; DNA: TGTGCCAGTAGTACCGGGGGGGTGTTCGATGAGACCCAGTACTTC; CDR3: CASSTGGVFDETQYF
length: 14; size: many; J: TRBJ2-1; V: TRBV5-6; D: NA; DNA: TGTGCCACCCCGCCACCCAGATTGTACAATGAGCAGTTCTTC; CDR3: CATPPPRLYNEQFF
length: 12; size: medium-sized; J: TRBJ2-2; V: TRBV5-6; D: NA; DNA: TGTGCCAGCAGCTTGGCGCCTGGGGAGCTGTTTTTT; CDR3: CASSLAPGELFF
length: 15; size: few; J: TRBJ1-5; V: TRBV12-5; D: NA; DNA: TGTGCTAGTGGTACAGGGCAGGGGTCGATCAAGCCCCAGCATTTT; CDR3: CASGTGQGSIKPQHF
length: 12; size: medium-sized; J: TRBJ1-1; V: TRBV4-1; D: TRBD1; DNA: TGCGCCAGCAGCCCGACAGGGTCTGAAGCTTTCTTT; CDR3: CASSPTGSEAFF
length: 17; size: medium-sized; J: TRBJ2-3; V: TRBV5-1; D: NA; DNA: TGCGCCAGCAGCTTGGAGGTAGTAAACAGGGCCTCAGATACGCAGTATTTT; CDR3: CASSLEVVNRASDTQYF
length: 13; size: NA; J: TRBJ1-2; V: TRBV6-2/TRBV6-3; D: NA; DNA: TGTGCCAGCAGTTGGCCCTCAACCTATGGCTACACCTTC; CDR3: CASSWPSTYGYTF
length: 13; size: many; J: TRBJ1-1; V: TRBV29-1; D: NA; DNA: TGCAGCGTTGCCAAGGGAATGAACACTGAAGCTTTCTTT; CDR3: CSVAKGMNTEAFF
length: 15; size: many; J: TRBJ1-2; V: TRBV6-2/TRBV6-3; D: TRBD1; DNA: TGTGCCAGCAGTCGACGGGACAGGGCTAACTATGGCTACACCTTC; CDR3: CASSRRDRANYGYTF
length: 16; size: medium-sized; J: TRBJ2-2; V: TRBV28; D: TRBD2; DNA: TGTGCCAGCAGCCCTCTCACTAGCGGAAGCACCGGGGAGCTGTTTTTT; CDR3: CASSPLTSGSTGELFF
length: 13; size: many; J: TRBJ2-3; V: TRBV4-3; D: NA; DNA: TGCGCCAGCAGCCAAGAGTCCGCAACGACGCAGTATTTT; CDR3: CASSQESATTQYF
length: 16; size: many; J: TRBJ2-1; V: TRBV6-5; D: TRBD2; DNA: TGTGCCAGCAGGGGGACTAGCGGGGGGGATTACAATGAGCAGTTCTTC; CDR3: CASRGTSGGDYNEQFF
length: 14; size: NA; J: TRBJ2-2; V: TRBV7-9; D: NA; DNA: TGTGCCAGCAGCTTAGTAGCCGGTACCAGTGAGCTGTTTTTT; CDR3: CASSLVAGTSELFF
length: 17; size: many; J: TRBJ2-3; V: TRBV20-1; D: NA; DNA: TGCAGTGCTACCACTTACAGGGTTTACGGGGCTGGAGATACGCAGTATTTT; CDR3: CSATTYRVYGAGDTQYF
length: 11; size: medium-sized; J: TRBJ2-3; V: TRBV12-3/TRBV12-4; D: NA; DNA: TGTGCCAGCAGTCTCACAGATACGCAGTATTTT; CDR3: CASSLTDTQYF
length: 15; size: many; J: TRBJ2-7; V: TRBV11-2; D: NA; DNA: TGTGCCAGCAGCCCCCCGAGTAGGGGGAGGGACGAGCAGTACTTC; CDR3: CASSPPSRGRDEQYF